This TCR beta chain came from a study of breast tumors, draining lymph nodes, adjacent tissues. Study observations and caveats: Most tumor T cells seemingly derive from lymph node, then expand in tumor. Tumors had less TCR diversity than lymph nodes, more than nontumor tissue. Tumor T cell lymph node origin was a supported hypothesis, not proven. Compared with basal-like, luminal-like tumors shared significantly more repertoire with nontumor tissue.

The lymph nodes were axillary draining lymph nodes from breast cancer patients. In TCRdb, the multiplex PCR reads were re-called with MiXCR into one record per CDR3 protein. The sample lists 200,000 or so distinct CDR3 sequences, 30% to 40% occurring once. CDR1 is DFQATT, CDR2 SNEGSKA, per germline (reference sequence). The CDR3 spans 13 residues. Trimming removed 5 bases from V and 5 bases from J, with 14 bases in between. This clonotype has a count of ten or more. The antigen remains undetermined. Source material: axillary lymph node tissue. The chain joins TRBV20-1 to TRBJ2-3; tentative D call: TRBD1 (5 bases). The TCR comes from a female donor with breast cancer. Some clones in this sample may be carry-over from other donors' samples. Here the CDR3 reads CSAPRGLGDTQYF. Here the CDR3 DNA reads TGCAGTGCTCCAAGGGGCCTGGGAGATACGCAGTATTTT.